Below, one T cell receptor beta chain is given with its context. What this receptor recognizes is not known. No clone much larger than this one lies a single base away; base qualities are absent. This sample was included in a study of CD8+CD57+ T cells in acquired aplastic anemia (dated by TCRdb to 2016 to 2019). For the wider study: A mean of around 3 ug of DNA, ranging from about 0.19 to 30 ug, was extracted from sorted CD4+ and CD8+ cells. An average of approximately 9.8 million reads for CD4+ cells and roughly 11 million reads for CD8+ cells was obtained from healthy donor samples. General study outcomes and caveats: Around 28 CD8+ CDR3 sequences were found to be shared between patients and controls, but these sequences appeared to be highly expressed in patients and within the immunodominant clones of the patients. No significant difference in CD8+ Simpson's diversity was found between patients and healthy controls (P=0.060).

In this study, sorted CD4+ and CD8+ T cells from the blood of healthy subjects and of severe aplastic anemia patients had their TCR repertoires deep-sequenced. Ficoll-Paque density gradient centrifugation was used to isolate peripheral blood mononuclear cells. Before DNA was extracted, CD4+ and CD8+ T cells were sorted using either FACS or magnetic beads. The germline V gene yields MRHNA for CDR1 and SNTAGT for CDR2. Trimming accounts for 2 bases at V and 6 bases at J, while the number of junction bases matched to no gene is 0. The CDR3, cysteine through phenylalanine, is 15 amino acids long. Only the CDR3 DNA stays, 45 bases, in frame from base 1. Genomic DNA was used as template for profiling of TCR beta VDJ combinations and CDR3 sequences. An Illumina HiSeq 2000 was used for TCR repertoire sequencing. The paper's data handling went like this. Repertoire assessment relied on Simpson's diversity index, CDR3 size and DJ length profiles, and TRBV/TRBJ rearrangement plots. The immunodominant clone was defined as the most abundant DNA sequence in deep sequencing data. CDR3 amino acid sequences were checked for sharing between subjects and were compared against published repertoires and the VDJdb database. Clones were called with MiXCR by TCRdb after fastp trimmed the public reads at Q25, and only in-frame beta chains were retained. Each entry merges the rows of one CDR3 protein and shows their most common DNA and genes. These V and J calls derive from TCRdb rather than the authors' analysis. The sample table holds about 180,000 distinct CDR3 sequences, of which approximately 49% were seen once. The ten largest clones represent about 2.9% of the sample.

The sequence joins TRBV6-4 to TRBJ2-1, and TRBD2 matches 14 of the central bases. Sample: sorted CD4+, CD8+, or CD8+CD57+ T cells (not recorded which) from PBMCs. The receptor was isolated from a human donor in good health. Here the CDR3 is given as CASSDGLAGGNEQFF. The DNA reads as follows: TGTGCCAGCAGTGACGGACTAGCGGGGGGCAATGAGCAGTTCTTC.